The clone carrying this TCR beta chain has only a few counts. Its antigen is undetermined. Unique molecular identifiers were built into the TCRbeta library. Each CDR3 protein gets one entry after TCRdb re-called the PCR reads with MiXCR. The sample yields about 90,000 distinct CDR3 sequences, about a sixth seen once. This sample was included in a study of T-cell reconstitution after alpha-beta-depleted transplantation in children. Broader study findings: Recipient T cells and thymic progenitors that survived were the source of the high TCRbeta diversity seen at day 60 in some patients. About two months after transplant, alpha-beta T cells reportedly came from several hundred expanded graft clones.

Germline CDR1 and CDR2: MNHEY and SVGEGT. This CDR3 comprises 17 residues. With V trimmed by 7 bases and J by 5 bases, 13 bases remained unmatched. The sample consisted of PBMCs, mostly from graft donor cells, taken 180 days after TCRalphabeta/CD19-depleted stem cell transplant. This sequence was found in a male patient aged 2 to 10 who had a stem cell transplant for acute lymphoblastic leukemia, so the T cells may come from the graft donor. The V and J genes are TRBV6-2 or TRBV6-3 and TRBJ2-1; TRBD2 aligns across 11 bases. The CDR3: CASIPDLAGGGNNEQFF. CDR3 sequence (DNA): TGTGCCAGCATTCCAGACCTAGCGGGGGGAGGCAACAATGAGCAGTTCTTC.